Listed below are T cell receptor beta chains from one sample, sequenced in a study of CD8 T cells in ankylosing spondylitis. TCRdb reanalysed the 5' RACE reads using MiXCR and keeps one entry per CDR3 protein. The sample includes 200,000 to 300,000 distinct CDR3 sequences, about 24% of them seen just once. Sequenced material: blood, either unsorted or a sorted T cell fraction (not recorded which). These receptors were obtained from a male donor with ankylosing spondylitis or in good health (not recorded which). The CDR3 runs from the conserved cysteine through the conserved F or W. The D gene is left open where the match is weak. A clone size is listed for some rows: how often the clone was seen (once, few, many), or a class if it is expanded.

j_call v_call clone_size d_call cdr3_aa cdr3_nt
TRBJ2-5 TRBV6-1 few - CASSELPGETQYF TGTGCCAGCAGTGAACTACCCGGGGAGACCCAGTACTTC
TRBJ1-6 TRBV10-2 - - CASGKDRNSPLHF TGCGCCAGTGGGAAGGACCGTAATTCACCCCTCCACTTT
TRBJ2-3 TRBV6-1 few - CASTNRVSTDTQYF TGTGCCAGCACCAATCGGGTTAGCACAGATACGCAGTATTTT
TRBJ2-1 TRBV5-1 - - CASSTQNEQFF TGCGCCAGCAGCACACAGAATGAGCAGTTCTTC
TRBJ2-3 TRBV20-1 - TRBD2 CSARKGLAYDTQYF TGCAGTGCTAGAAAGGGACTAGCGTACGATACGCAGTATTTT
TRBJ1-6 TRBV27 many TRBD1 CASSFDRGVSPLHF TGTGCCAGCAGTTTTGACAGGGGGGTTTCACCCCTCCACTTT
TRBJ2-5 TRBV12-3/TRBV12-4 - - CATRTSPGQETQYF TGTGCCACCAGAACATCTCCGGGCCAGGAGACCCAGTACTTC
TRBJ2-7 TRBV7-2 - TRBD1 CASSPYRGRSEQYF TGTGCCAGCAGCCCATACAGGGGGCGAAGCGAGCAGTACTTC
TRBJ1-3 TRBV10-3 - - CAISESENTIYF TGTGCCATCAGTGAGTCTGAAAACACCATATATTTT
TRBJ2-7 TRBV20-1 many TRBD1 CSARDPRGSYYEQYF TGCAGTGCTAGAGATCCCAGGGGGTCTTACTACGAGCAGTACTTC
TRBJ2-3 TRBV12-3/TRBV12-4 many - CASSRGWDTQYF TGTGCCAGCAGCCGCGGCTGGGATACGCAGTATTTT
TRBJ2-3 TRBV7-2 - - CASTPGGTDTQYF TGTGCCAGCACCCCGGGGGGCACAGATACGCAGTATTTT
TRBJ1-5 TRBV7-6 - - CASSYRTGDQPQHF TGTGCCAGCAGCTACCGGACTGGCGATCAGCCCCAGCATTTT
TRBJ2-3 TRBV29-1 - TRBD2 CSVEIASGGADTQYF TGCAGCGTTGAAATCGCTAGCGGGGGAGCAGATACGCAGTATTTT
TRBJ1-5 TRBV20-1 - - CSAGSGTHTLQPQHF TGCAGTGCTGGATCCGGGACACACACCCTTCAGCCCCAGCATTTT
TRBJ2-5 TRBV20-1 few - CSARAGRGEGAQYF TGCAGTGCTAGAGCGGGCAGGGGGGAAGGGGCCCAGTACTTC
TRBJ2-7 TRBV20-1 many - CSAREASAEQYF TGCAGTGCTAGAGAGGCTAGCGCCGAGCAGTACTTC
TRBJ1-2 TRBV20-1 - - CSARDLTGQGGYTF TGCAGTGCTAGAGATCTCACAGGGCAGGGAGGCTACACCTTC
TRBJ1-2 TRBV12-3/TRBV12-4 many TRBD1 CASSREQGGIYGYTF TGTGCCAGCAGCAGAGAACAGGGGGGTATCTATGGCTACACCTTC
TRBJ2-7 TRBV20-1 - TRBD2 CSARGTSDSYEQYF TGCAGTGCTAGAGGAACTAGCGACTCCTACGAGCAGTACTTC
TRBJ2-3 TRBV10-3 many - CAISESGPTTDTQYF TGTGCCATCAGTGAGTCGGGACCAACGACAGATACGCAGTATTTT
TRBJ2-3 TRBV5-1 - - CASSPLATGGDTQYF TGCGCCAGCAGCCCCCTAGCAACCGGGGGAGATACGCAGTATTTT
TRBJ2-5 TRBV10-3 - - CAISSPEQGQGETQYF TGTGCCATCAGTTCCCCAGAACAGGGTCAGGGAGAGACCCAGTACTTC
TRBJ2-2 TRBV20-1 few - CSARKASYNTGELFF TGCAGTGCTAGAAAGGCTAGCTATAACACCGGGGAGCTGTTTTTT
TRBJ2-1 TRBV7-9 - TRBD1 CASRWGQNNEQFF TGTGCCAGCAGGTGGGGACAGAACAATGAGCAGTTCTTC
TRBJ2-3 TRBV6-1 - TRBD2 CASSEVGRGVDTQYF TGTGCCAGCAGTGAAGTTGGGCGGGGGGTAGATACGCAGTATTTT
TRBJ2-7 TRBV4-2 few TRBD2 CASSQFLGGSYEQYF TGTGCCAGCAGCCAATTCTTGGGGGGGTCCTACGAGCAGTACTTC
TRBJ2-5 TRBV11-2 few TRBD2 CASTEGLARETQYF TGTGCCAGCACCGAGGGACTAGCAAGGGAGACCCAGTACTTC